The clone carrying this T cell receptor beta chain was observed at least ten times. As yet, its antigen is unknown. The sample belongs to a study of T cell repertoires in cytomegalovirus infection. Study-wide background: Signatures in public TCR beta sequences pointed to both CMV infection and matching HLA type.

In TCRdb, the reads were re-called with MiXCR into one record per CDR3 protein. The sample gives 57,000 or so distinct CDR3 sequences, 33% of which show up once; about three quarters is in the top ten. Study findings and constraints: CMV carriers having the relevant HLA were flagged by cumulative public TCR beta family frequency.

The CDR3 is 18 amino acids. V was pared by 5 bases and J by 0 bases, with 8 bases of the junction left unmatched. In germline, CDR1 is SGHTA, CDR2 FQGNSA. The sample was PBMCs, sequenced either directly or after in vitro stimulation (not recorded which). This rearrangement joins TRBV7-2 to TRBJ2-3, with TRBD2 identical over 13 bases. The TCR originated in a human donor in good health (CMV status not recorded). Some clones in this sample may be carry-over from other donors' samples. The CDR3 loop reads CASSPTPGLAGSTDTQYF. CDR3 DNA: TGTGCCAGCAGCCCAACGCCGGGACTAGCGGGAAGCACAGATACGCAGTATTTT.